The clone carrying this T cell receptor (beta chain) has ten or more counts. Genomic DNA templated the TCR beta VDJ and CDR3 profiling. One entry per CDR3 protein, called by TCRdb with MiXCR from the reads. Among just over 400,000 distinct CDR3 sequences listed, 65% to 80% were seen once. This sample is drawn from a study of CD8+CD57+ T cells in acquired aplastic anemia. From germline, CDR1 is ENHRY and CDR2 SYGVKD. CDR3 length: 15 residues. The J segment lost 5 bases and the V segment lost 7 bases, leaving 8 bases of the junction unmatched. This TCR derives from a human donor in good health, serving as a control. The chain carries TRBV10-3 and TRBJ2-2; 9 bases map to TRBD1. The specimen was sorted CD4+, CD8+, or CD8+CD57+ T cells (not recorded which) from PBMCs. In DNA, the CDR3 is TGTGCCATCAATACGGACAGGGGAGGAACCGGGGAGCTGTTTTTT. Translated, it gives CAINTDRGGTGELFF.